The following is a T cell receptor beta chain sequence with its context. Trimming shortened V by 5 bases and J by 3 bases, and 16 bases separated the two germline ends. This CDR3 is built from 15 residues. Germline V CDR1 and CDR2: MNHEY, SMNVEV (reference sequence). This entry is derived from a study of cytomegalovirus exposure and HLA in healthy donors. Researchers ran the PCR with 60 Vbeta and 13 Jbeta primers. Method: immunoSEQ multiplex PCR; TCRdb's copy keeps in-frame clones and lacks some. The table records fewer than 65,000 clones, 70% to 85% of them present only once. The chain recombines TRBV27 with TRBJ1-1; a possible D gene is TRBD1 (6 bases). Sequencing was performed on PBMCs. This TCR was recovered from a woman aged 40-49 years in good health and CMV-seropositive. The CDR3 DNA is TGTGCCAGCAGTCGACGACAGGTTTGGGACACTGAAGCTTTCTTT. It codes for CASSRRQVWDTEAFF.